A selection of T cell receptor beta chains follows, all from one sample in a study of blood T cell repertoires in COVID-19. The assay was immunoSEQ multiplex PCR, and TCRdb's table has in-frame clones only and misses some. Counted here are about 190,000 clones, 78% occurring once; the ten biggest clones make up about 2.8%. The sequenced material came from peripheral blood. The receptors stem from a woman aged 80 or older with active or convalescent COVID-19. CDR3s leave out the opening cysteine and the closing phenylalanine or tryptophan.

>12|TRBJ2-1|TRBV29-1
SVSLAGGYNEQF
>13|TRBJ1-2|TRBV28
ASSSLVGGDYGYT
>12|TRBJ2-1|TRBV18
ASHGLAGTYEQF
>13|TRBJ1-1|TRBV27
ASSLSRVGGVEAF
>14|TRBJ1-1|TRBV6-4
ASSDLRDRVTTEAF
>10|TRBJ1-2|TRBV6-5
ATSQANYGYT
>11|TRBJ2-5|TRBV2
ASSGLNQETQY
>13|TRBJ2-5|TRBV7-2
ASSLRSGGQETQY
>12|TRBJ1-5|TRBV3-1/TRBV3-2
ASSDRGTYQPQH
>10|TRBJ2-3|TRBV6-2/TRBV6-3
ASSRGTDTQY
>11|TRBJ1-5|TRBV29-1
STRTGGDQPQH
>12|TRBJ2-1|TRBV6-2/TRBV6-3
ASSLDRVGNEQF